This T cell receptor (beta chain) was documented in a study of T cell changes during pregnancy in multiple sclerosis. The method was immunoSEQ multiplex PCR; TCRdb's version includes in-frame clones alone and lacks a portion of them. The sample lists fewer than 100,000 clones, 89% occurring once. The V and J ends lost 5 bases and 0 bases, in that order; junction bases with no gene match: 3. The CDR3 runs 16 residues. Germline assignment: CDR1 SNHLY and CDR2 FYNNEI. Sequences were derived from peripheral blood, sampled before pregnancy. The chain has TRBV2 and TRBJ2-2; 10 bases align to TRBD1. The clonotype was recovered from a female donor with multiple sclerosis, enrolled in a pregnancy study. This CDR3 is CASSRQGAANTGELFF. DNA of the CDR3: TGTGCCAGCAGTCGACAGGGGGCCGCGAACACCGGGGAGCTGTTTTTT.